The entry below describes one T cell receptor beta chain. No antigen is known for it. PCR involved 60 Vbeta and 13 Jbeta primers. Profiled with immunoSEQ multiplex PCR; TCRdb holds only in-frame clones, not every one. The table lists approximately 260,000 clones, around 90% of them singletons, with about 1.8% in the top ten. Germline V gene sequence: CDR1 LNHNV, CDR2 YYDKDF (reference sequence). This CDR3 is built from 15 residues. The data stem from a study of cytomegalovirus exposure and HLA in healthy donors. Points from the study as a whole: The authors later found TCR association rates varying by HLA locus, with DRB1 most and HLA-C fewest.

Sample: PBMCs. This chain uses TRBV15 with TRBJ2-5; TRBD2 matches 7 bases. Matching the DNA end better, TRBJ2-7 makes the J call doubtful. The receptor comes from a girl between 2 and 10 years old in good health and CMV-seronegative. CDR3 loop: CATSILAEGRYEQYF. The CDR3 coding sequence is TGTGCCACCAGCATTCTAGCGGAGGGGAGGTACGAGCAGTACTTC.